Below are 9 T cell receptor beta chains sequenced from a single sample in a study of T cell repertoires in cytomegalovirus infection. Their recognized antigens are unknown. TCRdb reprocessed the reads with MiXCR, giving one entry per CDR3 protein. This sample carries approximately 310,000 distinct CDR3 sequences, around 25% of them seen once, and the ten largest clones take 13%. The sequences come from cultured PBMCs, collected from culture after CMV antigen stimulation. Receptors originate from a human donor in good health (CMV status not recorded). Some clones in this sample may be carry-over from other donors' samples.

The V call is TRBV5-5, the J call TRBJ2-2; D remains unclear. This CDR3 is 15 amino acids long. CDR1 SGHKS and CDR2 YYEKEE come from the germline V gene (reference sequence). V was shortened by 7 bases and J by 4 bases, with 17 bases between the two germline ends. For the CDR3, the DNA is TGTGCCAGCGCCAGCCAGTCTCTGTCCACCGGGGAGCTGTTTTTT. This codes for CASASQSLSTGELFF.

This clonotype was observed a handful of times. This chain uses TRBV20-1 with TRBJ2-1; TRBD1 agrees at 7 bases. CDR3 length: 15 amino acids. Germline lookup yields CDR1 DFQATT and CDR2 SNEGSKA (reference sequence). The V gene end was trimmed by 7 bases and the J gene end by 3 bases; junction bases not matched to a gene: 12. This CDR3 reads CSVFPLRGSYNEQFF. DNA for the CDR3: TGCAGTGTCTTCCCGCTCAGGGGGAGCTACAATGAGCAGTTCTTC.

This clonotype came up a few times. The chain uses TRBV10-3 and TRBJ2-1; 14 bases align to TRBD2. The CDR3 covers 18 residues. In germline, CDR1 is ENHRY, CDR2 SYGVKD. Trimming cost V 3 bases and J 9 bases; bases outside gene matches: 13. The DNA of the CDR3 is TGTGCCATCAGTGACCAAAAGGCCGGGACTAGCGGGAGCGGTGAGCAGTTCTTC. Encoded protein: CAISDQKAGTSGSGEQFF.

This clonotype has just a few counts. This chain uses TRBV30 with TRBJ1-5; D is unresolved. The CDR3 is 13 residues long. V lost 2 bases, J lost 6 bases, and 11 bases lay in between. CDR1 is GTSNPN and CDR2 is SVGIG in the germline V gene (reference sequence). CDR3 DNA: TGTGCCTGGAGTTCCGGGATCAGTCAGCCCCAGCATTTT. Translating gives CAWSSGISQPQHF.

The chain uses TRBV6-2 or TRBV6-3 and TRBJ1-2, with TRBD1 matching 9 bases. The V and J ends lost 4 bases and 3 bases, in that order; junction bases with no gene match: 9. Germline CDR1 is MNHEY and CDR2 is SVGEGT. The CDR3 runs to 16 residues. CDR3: CASSSPRTGEHYGYTF. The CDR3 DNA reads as TGTGCCAGCAGTTCACCCAGGACAGGGGAGCACTATGGCTACACCTTC.

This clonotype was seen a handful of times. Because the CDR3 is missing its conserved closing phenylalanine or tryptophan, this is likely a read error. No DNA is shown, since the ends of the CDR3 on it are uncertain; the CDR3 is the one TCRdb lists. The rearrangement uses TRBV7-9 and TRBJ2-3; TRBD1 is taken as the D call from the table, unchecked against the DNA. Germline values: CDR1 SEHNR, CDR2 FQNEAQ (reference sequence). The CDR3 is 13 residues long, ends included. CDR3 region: CASSSQNVGTPTT.

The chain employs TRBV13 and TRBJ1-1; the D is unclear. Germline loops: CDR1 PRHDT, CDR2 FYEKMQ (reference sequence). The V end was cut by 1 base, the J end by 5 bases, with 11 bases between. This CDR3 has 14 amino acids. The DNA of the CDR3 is TGTGCCAGCAGCTTAGAAAGGCGCGGAACTGAAGCTTTCTTT. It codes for CASSLERRGTEAFF.

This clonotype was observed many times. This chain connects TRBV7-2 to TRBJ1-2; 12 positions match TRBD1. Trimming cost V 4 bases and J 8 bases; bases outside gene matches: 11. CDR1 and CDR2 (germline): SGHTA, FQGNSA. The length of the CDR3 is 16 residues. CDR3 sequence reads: CASSSMSTGTGGGYTF. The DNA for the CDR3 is TGTGCCAGCAGCTCCATGAGCACCGGGACAGGGGGCGGCTACACCTTC.

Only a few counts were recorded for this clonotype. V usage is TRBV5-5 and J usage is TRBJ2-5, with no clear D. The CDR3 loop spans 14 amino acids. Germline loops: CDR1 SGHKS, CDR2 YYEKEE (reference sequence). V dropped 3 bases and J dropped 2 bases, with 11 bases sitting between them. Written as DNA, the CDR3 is TGTGCCAGCAGCTGGGCAAGAGCTCAAGAGACCCAGTACTTC. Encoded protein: CASSWARAQETQYF.